The sequence of this TCR beta chain was determined in a study of blood T cell repertoires in COVID-19. Study background: Acute and convalescent COVID-19 samples came from the United States, Italy and Spain. The cDNA or gDNA used as material had been derived from T cells, B-cell-depleted T cells, or PBMCs.

There are 15 residues in the CDR3. Germline V gene data show CDR1 as SNHLY and CDR2 as FYNNEI. V lost 7 bases and J lost 0; bases outside the gene matches: 6. Authors' methods: How many nucleated cells were present was estimated from reference gene primer amplification. The method was immunoSEQ multiplex PCR; TCRdb's version includes in-frame clones alone and lacks a portion of them. V and J calls and clone size are copied from that table; D and trimming were computed from the DNA. Of over 25,000 clones in the sample, 87% were seen once. This clone occurred once. The receptor was derived from a human donor in a cohort sampled during active COVID-19. The donor label of this sample is uncertain. Sequencing was performed on peripheral blood. The rearrangement links TRBV2 to TRBJ2-3, with 8 bases lining up with TRBD2. The CDR3 is CASKASGPSTDTQYF. The CDR3 DNA reads as TGTGCCAGCAAGGCTAGCGGGCCTAGCACAGATACGCAGTATTTT.